The 2 T cell receptor beta chains reported below all come from one sample, sequenced in a study of cytomegalovirus exposure and HLA in healthy donors. This PCR relied on a set of 60 Vbeta primers and 13 Jbeta primers. Sequenced by immunoSEQ multiplex PCR; TCRdb stores in-frame clones only, minus some. The table lists around 120,000 clones. Sample: PBMCs. These receptors were collected from a man over 45 in good health and CMV-seronegative.

The chain links TRBV5-6 to TRBJ1-2, with D hard to call. Germline V CDR1 and CDR2: SGHDT, YYEEEE. The ends were cut back, 8 bases at V and 3 bases at J, with 17 bases in the middle. CDR3 length equals 14 residues. The chain's CDR3 is CASTWAIGDYGYTF. In DNA, the CDR3 is TGTGCCAGTACCTGGGCCATCGGGGACTATGGCTACACCTTC.

The V gene is TRBV19, the J gene TRBJ1-5; the D is unclear. The ends were cut back, 4 bases at V and 0 bases at J, with 10 bases in the middle. CDR1 and CDR2 (germline): LNHDA, SQIVND (reference sequence). This CDR3 is built from 15 residues. The CDR3 loop reads CASSTDTNSNQPQHF. CDR3 sequence (DNA): TGTGCCAGTAGTACAGACACAAATAGCAATCAGCCCCAGCATTTT. Complete variable domain (other parts from reference TRBV19 and TRBJ1-5): DGGITQSPKYLFRKEGQNVTLSCEQNLNHDAMYWYRQDPGQGLRLIYYSQIVNDFQKGDIAEGYSVSREKKESFPLTVTSAQKNPTAFYLCASSTDTNSNQPQHFGDGTRLSIL.